These T cell receptor beta chains were read from a single sample in a study of identical twins. TCRdb re-called the 5' RACE reads with MiXCR, one entry per CDR3 protein. The repertoire consists of roughly 1,500,000 distinct CDR3 sequences, with roughly a third occurring once and the leading ten covering around 0.3%. The sample taken for sequencing was cord blood. These receptors originate from a newborn girl in good health. CDR3s include the opening cysteine and the closing phenylalanine or tryptophan. The D gene is left open where the match is weak. The size entry is marked missing in some rows and otherwise reads once, few, many or a size class.

d_gene | j_gene | abundance | v_gene | CDR3aa | CDR3nt
- | TRBJ2-1 | - | TRBV4-3 | CASSQVRAYEQFF | TGCGCCAGCAGCCAAGTCAGGGCCTATGAGCAGTTCTTC
TRBD1 | TRBJ2-3 | - | TRBV5-8 | CASSLADRGDGDTQYF | TGTGCCAGCAGCTTGGCCGACAGGGGGGATGGAGATACGCAGTATTTT
TRBD2 | TRBJ2-2 | few | TRBV6-2/TRBV6-3 | CASRLSGTGELFF | TGTGCCAGCAGGCTTAGCGGGACCGGGGAGCTGTTTTTT
TRBD1 | TRBJ2-7 | many | TRBV3-1 | CASSNGQGRYEQYF | TGTGCCAGCAGCAACGGACAGGGCCGCTACGAGCAGTACTTC
TRBD1 | TRBJ1-1 | - | TRBV5-6 | CVSSLGTGDTEAFF | TGTGTCAGCAGCCTTGGGACAGGGGATACTGAAGCTTTCTTT
- | TRBJ2-1 | - | TRBV27 | CASALLGADPNNEQFF | TGTGCCAGCGCCCTCCTCGGCGCGGACCCAAACAATGAGCAGTTCTTC
- | TRBJ2-3 | few | TRBV5-6 | CASSQEPGLQWDTQYF | TGTGCCAGCAGCCAGGAACCGGGACTCCAGTGGGATACGCAGTATTTT
- | TRBJ2-2 | - | TRBV2 | CASSAVGDAGELFF | TGTGCCAGCAGTGCAGTCGGAGACGCCGGGGAGCTGTTTTTT
- | TRBJ1-2 | - | TRBV3-1 | CASSRLRGVYGYTF | TGTGCCAGCAGCCGCTTGAGAGGAGTCTATGGCTACACCTTC
- | TRBJ2-5 | - | TRBV12-3/TRBV12-4 | CASSFRAIFGRGEETQYF | TGTGCCAGCAGTTTTCGGGCGATTTTCGGCAGGGGGGAAGAGACCCAGTACTTC
TRBD1 | TRBJ2-4 | - | TRBV20-1 | CSAPDRAQNIQYF | TGCAGTGCCCCCGACAGGGCGCAGAACATTCAGTACTTC
- | TRBJ2-7 | - | TRBV27 | CASSPLRAGPYEQYF | TGTGCCAGCAGTCCCCTTCGGGCAGGGCCCTACGAGCAGTACTTC
- | TRBJ2-2 | few | TRBV2 | CASSTSGNTGELFF | TGTGCCAGCAGTACCAGCGGGAACACCGGGGAGCTGTTTTTT
- | TRBJ2-7 | - | TRBV18 | CASSPLTSLLYNEQYF | TGTGCCAGCTCACCCCTGACTAGTCTACTTTACAATGAGCAGTACTTC
- | TRBJ2-5 | - | TRBV6-5 | CASSYLGPKETQYF | TGTGCCAGCAGTTACTTAGGACCGAAAGAGACCCAGTACTTC
TRBD1 | TRBJ2-3 | few | TRBV12-3/TRBV12-4 | CASSRCGDRTSTDTQYF | TGTGCCAGCAGTCGCTGTGGGGACAGAACTAGCACAGATACGCAGTATTTT
TRBD1 | TRBJ2-5 | - | TRBV10-3 | CAISESGTGQETQYF | TGTGCCATCAGTGAGTCGGGGACAGGCCAAGAGACCCAGTACTTC
TRBD1 | TRBJ2-1 | few | TRBV12-3/TRBV12-4 | CASSPGQGGAEQFF | TGTGCCAGCAGTCCGGGACAGGGGGGGGCTGAGCAGTTCTTC
TRBD2 | TRBJ2-1 | few | TRBV18 | CASSPLWTSGRAHEQFF | TGTGCCAGCTCACCACTCTGGACTAGCGGGAGGGCCCATGAGCAGTTCTTC
- | TRBJ2-7 | - | TRBV11-2 | CASSRAGLNYEQYF | TGTGCCAGCAGCCGTGCGGGCCTTAACTACGAGCAGTACTTC
TRBD2 | TRBJ2-7 | - | TRBV11-2 | CASSPTRTSGYEQYF | TGTGCCAGCAGCCCAACTCGGACTAGCGGGTACGAGCAGTACTTC
- | TRBJ1-2 | - | TRBV5-6 | CASSKPDARGDGYTF | TGTGCCAGCAGCAAACCCGACGCCAGGGGCGATGGCTACACCTTC
TRBD2 | TRBJ2-7 | - | TRBV5-1 | CASSTELAGAAYEQYF | TGCGCCAGCAGCACCGAACTAGCGGGAGCGGCCTACGAGCAGTACTTC
- | TRBJ2-1 | - | TRBV29-1 | CSVELRPSSYNEQFF | TGCAGCGTTGAACTCCGCCCAAGCTCCTACAATGAGCAGTTCTTC
- | TRBJ1-4 | - | TRBV5-1 | CASSPTGVGEKLFF | TGCGCCAGCAGTCCGACGGGAGTTGGTGAAAAACTGTTTTTT
TRBD1 | TRBJ2-1 | - | TRBV5-1 | CASSIAGTGNNEQFF | TGCGCCAGCAGCATAGCCGGGACAGGGAACAATGAGCAGTTCTTC
TRBD2 | TRBJ2-7 | few | TRBV10-1 | CASSEYSGDFEQYF | TGCGCCAGCAGTGAATATAGCGGGGATTTCGAGCAGTACTTC
TRBD1 | TRBJ2-7 | - | TRBV2 | CASSDSDRSSSYEQYF | TGTGCCAGCAGTGACTCGGACAGGTCAAGCTCCTACGAGCAGTACTTC
TRBD2 | TRBJ2-7 | - | TRBV7-2 | CASRTLADNEQYF | TGTGCCAGCAGGACCCTAGCGGATAACGAGCAGTACTTC
- | TRBJ2-1 | few | TRBV20-1 | CSVGTPYNEQFF | TGCAGTGTTGGGACTCCCTACAATGAGCAGTTCTTC
- | TRBJ1-2 | many | TRBV29-1 | CSVAAPYGYTF | TGCAGCGTTGCGGCCCCCTATGGCTACACCTTC
- | TRBJ2-1 | - | TRBV28 | CASSLKLRAGEQFF | TGTGCCAGCAGTTTAAAACTTCGGGCGGGTGAGCAGTTCTTC
- | TRBJ2-1 | - | TRBV24-1 | CATSDLAVSYNEQFF | TGTGCCACCAGTGATTTAGCGGTCTCCTACAATGAGCAGTTCTTC